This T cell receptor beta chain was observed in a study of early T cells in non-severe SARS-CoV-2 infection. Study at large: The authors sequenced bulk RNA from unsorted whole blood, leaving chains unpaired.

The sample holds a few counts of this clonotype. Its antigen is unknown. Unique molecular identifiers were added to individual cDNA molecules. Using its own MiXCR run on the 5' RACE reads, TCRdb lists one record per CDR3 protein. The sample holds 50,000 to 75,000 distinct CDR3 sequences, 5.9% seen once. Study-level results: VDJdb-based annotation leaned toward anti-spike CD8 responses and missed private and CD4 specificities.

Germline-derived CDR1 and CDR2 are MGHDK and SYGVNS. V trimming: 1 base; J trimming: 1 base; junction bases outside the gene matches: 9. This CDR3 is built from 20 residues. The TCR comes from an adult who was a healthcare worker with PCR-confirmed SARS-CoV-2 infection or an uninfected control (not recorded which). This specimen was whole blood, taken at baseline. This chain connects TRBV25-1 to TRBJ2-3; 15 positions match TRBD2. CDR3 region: CASSESGTSGRMRGTDTQYF. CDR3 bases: TGTGCCAGCAGTGAATCGGGGACTAGCGGGAGGATGCGGGGCACAGATACGCAGTATTTT.